This T cell receptor beta chain derives from a study of blood T cells in healthy people across ages. On the study more broadly: The capture of about one barcoded beta molecule per two T cells was achieved by template switching.

The authors ran a second PCR of about 7 to 11 cycles using a sample-barcoded 5' primer and a J-beta primer mix. TCRdb re-called the 5' RACE reads with MiXCR, one entry per CDR3 protein. The data contain just over 1 million distinct CDR3 sequences, 35% to 50% of them seen just once; the ten biggest clones take up approximately 17%. This clonotype was counted at least ten times. This CDR3 has 12 amino acids. V was trimmed by 4 bases and J by 2 bases, leaving 0 bases between them. CDR1 is LNHNV, CDR2 YYDKDF, per germline (reference sequence). Source material: blood. This TCR was recovered from a woman aged 60-75 years in good health. The chain is built from TRBV15 and TRBJ2-6; the D is unclear. This CDR3 is CATSTGANVLTF. CDR3 DNA sequence: TGTGCCACCAGCACTGGGGCCAACGTCCTGACTTTC.